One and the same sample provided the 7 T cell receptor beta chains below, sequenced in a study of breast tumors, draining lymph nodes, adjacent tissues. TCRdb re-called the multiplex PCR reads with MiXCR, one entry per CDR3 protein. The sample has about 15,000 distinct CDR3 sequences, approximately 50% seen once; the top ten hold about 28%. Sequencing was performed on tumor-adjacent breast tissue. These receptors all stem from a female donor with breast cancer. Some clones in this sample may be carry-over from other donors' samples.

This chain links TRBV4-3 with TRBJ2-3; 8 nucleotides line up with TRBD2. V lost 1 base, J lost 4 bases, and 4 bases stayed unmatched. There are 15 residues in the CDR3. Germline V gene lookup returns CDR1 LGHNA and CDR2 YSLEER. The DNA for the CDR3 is TGCGCCAGCAGCCAAGCAGAGCGGGAGTCAGATACGCAGTATTTT. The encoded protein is CASSQAERESDTQYF.

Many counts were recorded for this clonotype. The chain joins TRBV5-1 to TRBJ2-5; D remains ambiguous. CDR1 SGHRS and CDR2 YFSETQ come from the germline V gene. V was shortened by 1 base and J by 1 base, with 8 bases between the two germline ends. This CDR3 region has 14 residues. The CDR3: CASSLQAAQETQYF. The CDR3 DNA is TGCGCCAGCAGCTTGCAAGCTGCCCAAGAGACCCAGTACTTC.

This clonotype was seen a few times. CDR3 bases: TGCGCCAGCAGCTTGGGAACGACGGGCAAAGAGACCCAGTACTTC. Translated, it gives CASSLGTTGKETQYF. This sequence joins TRBV5-1 and TRBJ2-5, with unresolved D. Germline CDR1 is SGHRS and CDR2 is YFSETQ. With 0 bases removed from V and 3 bases from J, the gap between germline ends came to 12 bases. CDR3 length equals 15 residues.

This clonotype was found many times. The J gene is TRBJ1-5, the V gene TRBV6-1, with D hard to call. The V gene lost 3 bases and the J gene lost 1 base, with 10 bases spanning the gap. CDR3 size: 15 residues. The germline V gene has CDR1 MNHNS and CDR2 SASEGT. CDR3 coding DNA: TGTGCCAGCAGTGATCGAGGGTTCAGCAATCAGCCCCAGCATTTT. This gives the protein CASSDRGFSNQPQHF.

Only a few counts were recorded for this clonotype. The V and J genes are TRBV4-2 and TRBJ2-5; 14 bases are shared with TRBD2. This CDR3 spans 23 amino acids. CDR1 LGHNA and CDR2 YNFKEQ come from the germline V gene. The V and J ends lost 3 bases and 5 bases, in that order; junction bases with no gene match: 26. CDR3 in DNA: TGTGCCAGCAGCCAGGGAAGATCCGGGACTAGCGGGAGCTGGTCCCCACGCGGGGAGACCCAGTACTTC. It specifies CASSQGRSGTSGSWSPRGETQYF.

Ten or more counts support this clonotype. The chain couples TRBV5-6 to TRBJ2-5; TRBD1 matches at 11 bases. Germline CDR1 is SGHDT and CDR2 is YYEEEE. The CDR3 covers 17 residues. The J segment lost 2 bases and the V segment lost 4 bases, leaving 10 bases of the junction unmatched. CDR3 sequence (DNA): TGTGCCAGCAGCGGACAGGGGGCTGAATCGTGGCAAGAGACCCAGTACTTC. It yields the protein CASSGQGAESWQETQYF.

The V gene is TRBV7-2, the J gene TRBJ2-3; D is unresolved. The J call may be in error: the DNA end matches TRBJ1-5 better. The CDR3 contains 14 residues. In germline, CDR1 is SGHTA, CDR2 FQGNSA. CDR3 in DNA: TGTGCCAGCAGCGCCGGGTGGAGAACAGAAACGCAGCATTTT. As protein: CASSAGWRTETQHF.